These T cell receptor beta chains were read from a single sample in a study of T-cell memory formation after mild COVID-19. TCRdb ran MiXCR on the 5' RACE reads and lists one entry per CDR3 protein. The table has roughly 130,000 distinct CDR3 sequences, roughly 6% seen once; the top ten hold roughly 2%. The source material was PBMCs or a T cell subset sorted from them (not recorded which). Every receptor here comes from an adult woman who had mild COVID-19 (a few samples of this study predate the infection). Cell type and time point are not known. Both conserved end residues are part of each CDR3. A D gene is named only where the DNA matches it firmly. Clone size is not always given. Where it is, it says once, few, many or a class for expanded clones.

>TRBJ1-3|TRBV12-3/TRBV12-4|TRBD1|.
CASRERQGQGNTIYF
TGTGCCAGCAGGGAAAGACAGGGGCAGGGAAACACCATATATTTT
>TRBJ1-1|TRBV5-1|.|many
CASSYATVMNTEAFF
TGCGCCAGCAGCTATGCGACGGTTATGAACACTGAAGCTTTCTTT
>TRBJ2-1|TRBV4-3|TRBD2|.
CASSHRLADSNEQFF
TGCGCCAGCAGCCATCGACTAGCAGATTCCAATGAGCAGTTCTTC
>TRBJ2-5|TRBV4-3|.|.
CASSKYPADGETQYF
TGCGCCAGCAGCAAGTACCCAGCGGACGGGGAGACCCAGTACTTC
>TRBJ2-5|TRBV7-6|.|.
CASSRQGGANTQETQYF
TGTGCCAGCAGCCGACAGGGAGGGGCTAATACCCAAGAGACCCAGTACTTC
>TRBJ2-7|TRBV11-3|.|many
CASSLRTFTAYEQYF
TGTGCCAGCAGCTTGCGGACCTTTACGGCCTACGAGCAGTACTTC
>TRBJ2-7|TRBV5-1|.|.
CASSLPDVNYEQYF
TGCGCCAGCAGCTTGCCGGACGTAAACTACGAGCAGTACTTC
>TRBJ2-5|TRBV7-9|TRBD1|many
CASSSRGQGSPETQYF
TGTGCCAGCAGCTCACGGGGACAGGGATCGCCCGAGACCCAGTACTTC
>TRBJ2-7|TRBV5-1|TRBD1|many
CASSRTGVEQYF
TGCGCCAGCAGCCGGACAGGGGTAGAGCAGTACTTC
>TRBJ2-1|TRBV11-2|.|few
CASSHRGVKHFF
TGTGCCAGCAGCCATAGGGGGGTGAAGCATTTCTTC
>TRBJ2-3|TRBV12-5|TRBD2|many
CASGHPPPGLAGGADTQYF
TGTGCTAGTGGTCACCCTCCGCCGGGACTAGCGGGAGGAGCAGATACGCAGTATTTT
>TRBJ2-2|TRBV10-3|.|few
CAISDHDFTGELFF
TGTGCCATCAGTGACCACGACTTCACCGGGGAGCTGTTTTTT
>TRBJ1-2|TRBV20-1|.|many
CSAGGWSPKSYGYTF
TGCAGTGCGGGCGGGTGGAGCCCTAAGAGCTATGGCTACACCTTC
>TRBJ1-1|TRBV3-1|TRBD1|.
CASSQGATGRAEAFF
TGTGCCAGCAGCCAAGGGGCGACAGGGCGGGCTGAAGCTTTCTTT
>TRBJ2-3|TRBV5-4|.|.
CASSLVSPGTDTQYF
TGTGCCAGCAGCTTGGTATCACCAGGCACAGATACGCAGTATTTT
>TRBJ2-2|TRBV5-1|TRBD1|many
CASSLRTGNTGELFF
TGCGCCAGCAGCTTGAGGACAGGTAACACCGGGGAGCTGTTTTTT